The entry below gives a single T cell receptor (beta chain) sequence along with its context. Its antigen is unknown. MiXCR, applied by TCRdb to the RT-PCR reads, yields one record per CDR3 protein. Among about 480,000 distinct CDR3 sequences listed, around 25% were seen once. This record belongs to a study of response to subunit inactivated influenza vaccine. Whole-study findings and limits: It was the authors' suggestion that each seasonal influenza vaccination recruits few new T cells.

Germline V lookup: CDR1 MNHEY, CDR2 SVGEGT. Trimming left V 0 bases short and J 7 bases short, with 13 bases between. This CDR3 spans 14 amino acids. This sequence was found in a man aged 50-60 years who received an inactivated influenza vaccine. Sequencing used CD4+ T cells sorted from PBMCs, obtained roughly 5 days after vaccination. The V call is TRBV6-2 or TRBV6-3, the J call TRBJ2-7; no firm D call. This CDR3 reads CASSYSPALREQYF. The CDR3 nucleotides read TGTGCCAGCAGTTACTCGCCTGCCTTGAGGGAGCAGTACTTC.